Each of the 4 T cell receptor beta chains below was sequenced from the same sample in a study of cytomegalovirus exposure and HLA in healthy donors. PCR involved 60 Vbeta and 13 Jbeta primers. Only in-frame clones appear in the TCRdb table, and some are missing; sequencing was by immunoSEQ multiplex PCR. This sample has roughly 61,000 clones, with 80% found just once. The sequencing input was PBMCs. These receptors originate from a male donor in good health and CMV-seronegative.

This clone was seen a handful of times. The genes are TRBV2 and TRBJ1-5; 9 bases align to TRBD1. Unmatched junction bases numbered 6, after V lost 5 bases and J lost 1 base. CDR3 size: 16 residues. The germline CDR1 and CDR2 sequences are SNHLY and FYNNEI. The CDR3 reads CASSQQGARSNQPQHF. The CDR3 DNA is TGTGCCAGCAGTCAACAGGGGGCGCGGAGCAATCAGCCCCAGCATTTT. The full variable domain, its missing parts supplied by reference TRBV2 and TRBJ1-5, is EPEVTQTPSHQVTQMGQEVILRCVPISNHLYFYWYRQILGQKVEFLVSFYNNEISEKSEIFDDQFSVERPDGSNFTLKIRSTKLEDSAMYFCASSQQGARSNQPQHFGDGTRLSIL.

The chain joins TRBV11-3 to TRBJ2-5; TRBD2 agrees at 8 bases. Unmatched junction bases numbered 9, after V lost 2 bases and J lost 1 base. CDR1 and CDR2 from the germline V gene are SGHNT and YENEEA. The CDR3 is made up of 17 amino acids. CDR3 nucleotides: TGTGCCAGCAGCTTATTGGGACTAGTGTCGGGCCAAGAGACCCAGTACTTC. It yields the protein CASSLLGLVSGQETQYF. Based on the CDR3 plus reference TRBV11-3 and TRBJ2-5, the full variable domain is EAGVVQSPRYKIIEKKQPVAFWCNPISGHNTLYWYLQNLGQGPELLIRYENEEAVDDSQLPKDRFSAERLKGVDSTLKIQPAELGDSAVYLCASSLLGLVSGQETQYFGPGTRLLVL.

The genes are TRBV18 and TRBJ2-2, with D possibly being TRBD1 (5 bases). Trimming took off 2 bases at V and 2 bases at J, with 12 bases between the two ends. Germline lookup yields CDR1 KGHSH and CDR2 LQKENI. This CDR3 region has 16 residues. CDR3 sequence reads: CASSPNRQRNTGELFF. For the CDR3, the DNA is TGTGCCAGCTCACCAAATAGACAGCGAAACACCGGGGAGCTGTTTTTT.

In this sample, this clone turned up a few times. DNA of the CDR3: TGTGCCAGCAGTGAAGCGGTCAGGAGGGGAATAATGAACACTGAAGCTTTCTTT. It yields the protein CASSEAVRRGIMNTEAFF. This chain joins TRBV2 and TRBJ1-1; D is possibly TRBD1 (5 bases). Trimming pared 0 bases from V and 0 bases from J, leaving 17 bases between. Germline CDR1 reads SNHLY; CDR2 reads FYNNEI. This CDR3 region has 18 residues.